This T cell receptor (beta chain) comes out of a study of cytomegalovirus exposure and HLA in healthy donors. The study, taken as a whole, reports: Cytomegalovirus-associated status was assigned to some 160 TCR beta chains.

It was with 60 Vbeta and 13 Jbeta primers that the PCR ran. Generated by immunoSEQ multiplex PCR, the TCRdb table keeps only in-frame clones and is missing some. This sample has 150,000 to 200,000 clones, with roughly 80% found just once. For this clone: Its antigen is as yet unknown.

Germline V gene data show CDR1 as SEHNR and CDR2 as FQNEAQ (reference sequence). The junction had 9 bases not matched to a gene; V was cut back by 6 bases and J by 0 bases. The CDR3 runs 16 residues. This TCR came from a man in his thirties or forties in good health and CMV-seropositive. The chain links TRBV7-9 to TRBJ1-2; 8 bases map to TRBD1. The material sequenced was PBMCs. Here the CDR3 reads CASSNSGGQANYGYTF. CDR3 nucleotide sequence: TGTGCCAGCAGTAACTCCGGGGGACAGGCTAACTATGGCTACACCTTC.